These T cell receptor beta chains were read from a single sample in a study of CD8+ T cells in alopecia areata. This table comes from immunoSEQ multiplex PCR, and its TCRdb copy is limited to in-frame clones, with some not included. The table includes about 190,000 clones, 50% to 60% detected once. The input for sequencing was CD4+ T cells sorted from blood, taken at week 4, from a patient treated with tofacitinib. These receptors all come from a human donor with alopecia areata. CDR3s include the opening cysteine and the closing phenylalanine or tryptophan. The D gene is left open where the match is weak. A row's size may be missing; if present it is once, few, many or a size class.

CDR3 protein: CAISESGSTDTQYF
CDR3 DNA: TGTGCCATCAGTGAGTCGGGGAGCACAGATACGCAGTATTTT
D gene: .
V gene: TRBV10-3
J gene: TRBJ2-3
clone size: .

CDR3 protein: CASSPDGQGAGEQYF
CDR3 DNA: TGCGCCAGCAGCCCCGATGGACAGGGGGCGGGGGAGCAGTACTTC
D gene: TRBD1
V gene: TRBV5-1
J gene: TRBJ2-7
clone size: .

CDR3 protein: CASSLRERAYEQYF
CDR3 DNA: TGTGCCAGTTCCCTGCGGGAGAGGGCCTACGAGCAGTACTTC
D gene: TRBD2
V gene: TRBV6-1
J gene: TRBJ2-7
clone size: once

CDR3 protein: CASSALFGGYTF
CDR3 DNA: TGTGCCAGCAGTGCACTATTTGGCGGCTACACCTTC
D gene: .
V gene: TRBV25-1
J gene: TRBJ1-2
clone size: .

CDR3 protein: CASSVESGRPARELFF
CDR3 DNA: TGTGCCAGCAGCGTAGAGAGCGGGAGGCCGGCGAGGGAGCTGTTTTTT
D gene: TRBD2
V gene: TRBV9
J gene: TRBJ2-2
clone size: .

CDR3 protein: CASSLTNEQYF
CDR3 DNA: TGTGCCAGCAGCTTAACAAACGAGCAGTACTTC
D gene: .
V gene: TRBV7-2
J gene: TRBJ2-7
clone size: .

CDR3 protein: CASSLTSGSYEQYF
CDR3 DNA: TGTGCCAGCAGCTTGACAAGCGGTTCCTACGAGCAGTACTTC
D gene: .
V gene: TRBV7-9
J gene: TRBJ2-7
clone size: .

CDR3 protein: CASSYGGTGNYGYTF
CDR3 DNA: TGTGCCAGCAGTTACGGAGGCACCGGGAACTATGGCTACACCTTC
D gene: .
V gene: TRBV6-5
J gene: TRBJ1-2
clone size: few

CDR3 protein: CACNSREGRQPQHF
CDR3 DNA: TGTGCCTGTAACAGTAGGGAGGGGAGGCAGCCCCAGCATTTT
D gene: .
V gene: TRBV19
J gene: TRBJ1-5
clone size: .

CDR3 protein: CASSLAVASGQYF
CDR3 DNA: TGTGCCAGCAGCTTAGCGGTTGCCTCGGGGCAGTACTTC
D gene: .
V gene: TRBV7-2
J gene: TRBJ2-7
clone size: .

CDR3 protein: CASSLSTGRDNEQFF
CDR3 DNA: TGCGCCAGCAGCTTGTCTACAGGACGAGACAATGAGCAGTTCTTC
D gene: .
V gene: TRBV5-1
J gene: TRBJ2-1
clone size: once

CDR3 protein: CSGSPSNTEAFF
CDR3 DNA: TGCAGCGGTAGCCCCTCGAACACTGAAGCTTTCTTT
D gene: .
V gene: TRBV29-1
J gene: TRBJ1-1
clone size: .

CDR3 protein: CASSAFTDTQYF
CDR3 DNA: TGTGCCAGCAGTGCTTTCACAGATACGCAGTATTTT
D gene: .
V gene: TRBV6-5
J gene: TRBJ2-3
clone size: few

CDR3 protein: CASSHRDRGYEQYF
CDR3 DNA: TGCGCCAGCAGCCACCGGGACAGGGGGTACGAGCAGTACTTC
D gene: TRBD1
V gene: TRBV4-3
J gene: TRBJ2-7
clone size: .

CDR3 protein: CSAGQGVSNEQFF
CDR3 DNA: TGCAGCGCCGGACAGGGGGTTTCCAATGAGCAGTTCTTC
D gene: TRBD1
V gene: TRBV29-1
J gene: TRBJ2-1
clone size: .

CDR3 protein: CASSRDRGFYQPQHF
CDR3 DNA: TGTGCCAGTAGTAGAGACAGGGGTTTCTATCAGCCCCAGCATTTT
D gene: TRBD1
V gene: TRBV19
J gene: TRBJ1-5
clone size: .

CDR3 protein: CASSLVVDNEQFF
CDR3 DNA: TGCGCCAGCAGCTTGGTCGTGGACAATGAGCAGTTCTTC
D gene: .
V gene: TRBV5-1
J gene: TRBJ2-1
clone size: .

CDR3 protein: CASSFGVGSFYEQYF
CDR3 DNA: TGTGCCAGCAGTTTCGGTGTTGGGAGCTTCTACGAGCAGTACTTC
D gene: .
V gene: TRBV27
J gene: TRBJ2-7
clone size: .

CDR3 protein: CATTQKRTASGANVLTF
CDR3 DNA: TGTGCCACCACCCAGAAACGGACAGCCTCTGGGGCCAACGTCCTGACTTTC
D gene: .
V gene: TRBV15
J gene: TRBJ2-6
clone size: .

CDR3 protein: CASSYLPHSGSGELFF
CDR3 DNA: TGTGCCAGCAGTTACTTACCACATAGCGGCAGCGGGGAGCTGTTTTTT
D gene: .
V gene: TRBV6-5
J gene: TRBJ2-2
clone size: .

CDR3 protein: CASSHWTSGTSYNEQFF
CDR3 DNA: TGCGCCAGCAGCCACTGGACTAGCGGAACCTCCTACAATGAGCAGTTCTTC
D gene: TRBD2
V gene: TRBV5-1
J gene: TRBJ2-1
clone size: .

CDR3 protein: CASSIAGLGVYNEQFF
CDR3 DNA: TGTGCCAGTAGTATCGCCGGCCTCGGGGTTTACAATGAGCAGTTCTTC
D gene: .
V gene: TRBV19
J gene: TRBJ2-1
clone size: .

CDR3 protein: CAWSPLTEAFF
CDR3 DNA: TGTGCCTGGTCCCCTCTCACTGAAGCTTTCTTT
D gene: .
V gene: TRBV30
J gene: TRBJ1-1
clone size: .

CDR3 protein: CASSLSDRGRETQYF
CDR3 DNA: TGTGCCAGCAGTTTATCGGACAGGGGGCGGGAGACCCAGTACTTC
D gene: TRBD1
V gene: TRBV27
J gene: TRBJ2-5
clone size: .

CDR3 protein: CASSYALAEGNEQFF
CDR3 DNA: TGTGCCAGCAGTTACGCACTAGCGGAAGGAAATGAGCAGTTCTTC
D gene: TRBD2
V gene: TRBV6-5
J gene: TRBJ2-1
clone size: few

CDR3 protein: CASRPSTSDGSEQFF
CDR3 DNA: TGTGCCAGCAGACCCTCAACTAGCGATGGGAGTGAGCAGTTCTTC
D gene: TRBD2
V gene: TRBV6-6
J gene: TRBJ2-1
clone size: .

CDR3 protein: CSARQNYGYTF
CDR3 DNA: TGCAGTGCTAGACAGAACTATGGCTACACCTTC
D gene: .
V gene: TRBV20-1
J gene: TRBJ1-2
clone size: .

CDR3 protein: CSVGGGQSYGYTF
CDR3 DNA: TGCAGCGTTGGGGGTGGGCAGTCCTATGGCTACACCTTC
D gene: .
V gene: TRBV29-1
J gene: TRBJ1-2
clone size: .

CDR3 protein: CASTSYREVGETQYF
CDR3 DNA: TGTGCCAGCACATCATACAGGGAGGTGGGAGAGACCCAGTACTTC
D gene: .
V gene: TRBV6-5
J gene: TRBJ2-5
clone size: .

CDR3 protein: CSVEGVGYTF
CDR3 DNA: TGCAGCGTTGAAGGGGTTGGCTACACCTTC
D gene: .
V gene: TRBV29-1
J gene: TRBJ1-2
clone size: .

CDR3 protein: CASTVDRGYSPLHF
CDR3 DNA: TGTGCCAGCACCGTGGACAGGGGTTATTCACCCCTCCACTTT
D gene: TRBD1
V gene: TRBV6-5
J gene: TRBJ1-6
clone size: .

CDR3 protein: CASSYQGQTEQFF
CDR3 DNA: TGTGCCAGCAGTTACCAGGGACAGACCGAGCAGTTCTTC
D gene: TRBD1
V gene: TRBV6-5
J gene: TRBJ2-1
clone size: .

CDR3 protein: CASSPAPDKDEQFF
CDR3 DNA: TGCGCCAGCAGCCCGGCACCCGACAAGGATGAGCAGTTCTTC
D gene: .
V gene: TRBV5-1
J gene: TRBJ2-1
clone size: few

CDR3 protein: CASSYSPVNTEAFF
CDR3 DNA: TGTGCCAGCAGTTACTCGCCGGTGAACACTGAAGCTTTCTTT
D gene: .
V gene: TRBV6-5
J gene: TRBJ1-1
clone size: .

CDR3 protein: CSVEADMTDEAFF
CDR3 DNA: TGCAGCGTTGAAGCCGACATGACAGATGAAGCTTTCTTT
D gene: .
V gene: TRBV29-1
J gene: TRBJ1-1
clone size: few

CDR3 protein: CASSQTARGQYF
CDR3 DNA: TGTGCCAGCAGCCAAACTGCGCGGGGACAGTATTTT
D gene: .
V gene: TRBV14
J gene: TRBJ2-3
clone size: few

CDR3 protein: CASSAPKGQGYGYTF
CDR3 DNA: TGTGCCAGCAGCGCACCTAAGGGACAGGGCTATGGCTACACCTTC
D gene: TRBD1
V gene: TRBV28
J gene: TRBJ1-2
clone size: .

CDR3 protein: CSFTSTDTQYF
CDR3 DNA: TGCAGCTTCACCAGCACAGATACGCAGTATTTT
D gene: .
V gene: TRBV29-1
J gene: TRBJ2-3
clone size: .

CDR3 protein: CASSETGYEQYF
CDR3 DNA: TGTGCCAGCAGTGAAACAGGGTACGAGCAGTACTTC
D gene: .
V gene: TRBV27
J gene: TRBJ2-7
clone size: few

CDR3 protein: CAWGKDLLAKNIQYF
CDR3 DNA: TGTGCCTGGGGCAAAGACCTTTTAGCCAAAAACATTCAGTACTTC
D gene: .
V gene: TRBV30
J gene: TRBJ2-4
clone size: .

CDR3 protein: CASSPSLRGRAYNEQFF
CDR3 DNA: TGTGCCAGCAGCCCATCCCTCCGGGGGAGGGCCTACAATGAGCAGTTCTTC
D gene: TRBD2
V gene: TRBV4-2
J gene: TRBJ2-1
clone size: .

CDR3 protein: CASSPHWTSGSGEQYF
CDR3 DNA: TGTGCCAGCTCACCACATTGGACTAGCGGGAGTGGCGAGCAGTACTTC
D gene: TRBD2
V gene: TRBV18
J gene: TRBJ2-7
clone size: .

CDR3 protein: CAWSPLRGELFF
CDR3 DNA: TGTGCCTGGAGTCCTCTCCGCGGGGAGCTGTTTTTT
D gene: .
V gene: TRBV30
J gene: TRBJ2-2
clone size: .

CDR3 protein: CSVRLAWGETQYF
CDR3 DNA: TGCAGCGTCAGACTAGCCTGGGGAGAGACCCAGTACTTC
D gene: TRBD2
V gene: TRBV29-1
J gene: TRBJ2-5
clone size: .

CDR3 protein: CASSVGPDSVYGYTF
CDR3 DNA: TGTGCCAGCAGCGTAGGTCCGGACAGCGTCTATGGCTACACCTTC
D gene: .
V gene: TRBV9
J gene: TRBJ1-2
clone size: .

CDR3 protein: CASRLRDRSKETQYF
CDR3 DNA: TGTGCCAGCAGACTCAGAGACAGGAGCAAAGAGACCCAGTACTTC
D gene: .
V gene: TRBV28
J gene: TRBJ2-5
clone size: few

CDR3 protein: CASSQGGQGAYEQYF
CDR3 DNA: TGCGCCAGCAGCCAAGGGGGACAAGGGGCCTACGAGCAGTACTTC
D gene: .
V gene: TRBV4-1
J gene: TRBJ2-7
clone size: few